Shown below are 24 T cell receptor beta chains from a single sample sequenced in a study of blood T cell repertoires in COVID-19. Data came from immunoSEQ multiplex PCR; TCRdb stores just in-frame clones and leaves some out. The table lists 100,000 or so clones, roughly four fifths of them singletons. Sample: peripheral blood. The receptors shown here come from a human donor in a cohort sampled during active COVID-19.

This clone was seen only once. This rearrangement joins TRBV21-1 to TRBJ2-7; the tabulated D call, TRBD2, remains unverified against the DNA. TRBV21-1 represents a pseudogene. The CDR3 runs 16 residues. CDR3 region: CASSKVWRGAKYEQYF. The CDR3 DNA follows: TGTGCCAGCAGCAAAGTATGGCGGGGGGCTAAATACGAGCAGTACTTC.

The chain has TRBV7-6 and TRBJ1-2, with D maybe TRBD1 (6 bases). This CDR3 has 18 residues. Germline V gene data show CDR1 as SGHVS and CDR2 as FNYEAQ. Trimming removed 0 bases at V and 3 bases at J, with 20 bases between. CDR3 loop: CASSLAGGSRAVYYGYTF. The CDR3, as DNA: TGTGCCAGCAGCTTAGCAGGGGGATCGAGGGCCGTCTACTATGGCTACACCTTC.

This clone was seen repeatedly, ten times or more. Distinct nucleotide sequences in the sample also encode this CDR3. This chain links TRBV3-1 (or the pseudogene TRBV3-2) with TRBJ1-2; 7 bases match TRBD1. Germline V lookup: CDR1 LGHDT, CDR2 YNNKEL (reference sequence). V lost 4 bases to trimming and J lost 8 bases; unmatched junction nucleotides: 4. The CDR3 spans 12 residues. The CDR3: CASSLYRGGYTF. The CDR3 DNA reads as TGTGCCAGCAGCCTGTACAGGGGCGGCTACACCTTC.

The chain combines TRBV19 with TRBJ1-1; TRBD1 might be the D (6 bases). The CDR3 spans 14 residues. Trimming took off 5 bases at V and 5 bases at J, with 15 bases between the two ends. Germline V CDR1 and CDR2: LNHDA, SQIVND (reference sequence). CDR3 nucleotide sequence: TGTGCCAGTAGTCCCCGGGGGGCAGGGACTGAAGCTTTCTTT. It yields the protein CASSPRGAGTEAFF.

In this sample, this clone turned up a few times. CDR3 sequence reads: CASSPGQGRVANEKLFF. CDR3 bases: TGTGCCAGCAGCCCCGGACAGGGGAGGGTGGCTAATGAAAAACTGTTTTTT. The V and J genes are TRBV7-2 and TRBJ1-4; the match to TRBD1 covers 9 bases. The CDR3 sequence is 17 residues long. V lost 5 bases and J lost 3; bases outside the gene matches: 10. Germline-derived CDR1 and CDR2 are SGHTA and FQGNSA.

CDR3 residues: CASSSPRQGGEQYF. CDR3 nucleotides: TGTGCCAGCAGCTCTCCCAGGCAGGGAGGCGAGCAGTACTTC. This chain connects TRBV27 to TRBJ2-7, with TRBD2 as a possible D gene (6 bases). The ends were cut back, 6 bases at V and 6 bases at J, with 18 bases in the middle. Germline V gene lookup returns CDR1 MNHEY and CDR2 SMNVEV (reference sequence). There are 14 residues in the CDR3.

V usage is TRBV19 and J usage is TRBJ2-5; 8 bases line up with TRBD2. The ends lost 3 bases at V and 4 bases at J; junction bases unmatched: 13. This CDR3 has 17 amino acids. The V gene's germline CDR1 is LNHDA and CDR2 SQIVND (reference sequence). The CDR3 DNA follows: TGTGCCAGTAGTATCGGCGCGGGGGGTATGGTTAGAGAGACCCAGTACTTC. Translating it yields CASSIGAGGMVRETQYF.

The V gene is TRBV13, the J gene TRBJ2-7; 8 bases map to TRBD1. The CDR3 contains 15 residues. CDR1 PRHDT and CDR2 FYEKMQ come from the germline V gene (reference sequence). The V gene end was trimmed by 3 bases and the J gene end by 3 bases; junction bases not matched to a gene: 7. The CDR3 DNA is TGTGCCAGCAGCTTTACCGGGACAGGCCTCTACGAGCAGTACTTC. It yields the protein CASSFTGTGLYEQYF.

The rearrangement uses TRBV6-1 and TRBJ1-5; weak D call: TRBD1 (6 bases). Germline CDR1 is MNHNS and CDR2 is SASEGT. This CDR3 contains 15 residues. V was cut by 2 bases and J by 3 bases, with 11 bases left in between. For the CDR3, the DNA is TGTGCCAGCAGTGAAAACAGGGCGGTCAATCAGCCCCAGCATTTT. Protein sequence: CASSENRAVNQPQHF.

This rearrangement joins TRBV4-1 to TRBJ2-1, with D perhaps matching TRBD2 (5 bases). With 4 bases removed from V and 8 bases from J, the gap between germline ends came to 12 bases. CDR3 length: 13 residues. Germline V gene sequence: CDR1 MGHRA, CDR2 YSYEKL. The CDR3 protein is CASSRSPGYEQFF. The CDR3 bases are TGCGCCAGCAGCCGATCCCCGGGATATGAGCAGTTCTTC.

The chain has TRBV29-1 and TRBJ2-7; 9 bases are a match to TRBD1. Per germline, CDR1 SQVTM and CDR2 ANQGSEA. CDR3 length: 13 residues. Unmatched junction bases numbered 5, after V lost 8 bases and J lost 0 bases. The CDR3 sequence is CSSRTGDSYEQYF. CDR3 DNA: TGCAGCTCCCGGACAGGGGACTCCTACGAGCAGTACTTC.

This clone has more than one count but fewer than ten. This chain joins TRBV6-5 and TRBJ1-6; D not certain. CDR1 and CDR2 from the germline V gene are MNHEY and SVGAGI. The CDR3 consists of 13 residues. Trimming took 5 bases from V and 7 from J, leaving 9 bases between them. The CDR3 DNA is TGTGCCAGCAGTCCCTACCTCAATTCACCCCTCCACTTT. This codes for CASSPYLNSPLHF.

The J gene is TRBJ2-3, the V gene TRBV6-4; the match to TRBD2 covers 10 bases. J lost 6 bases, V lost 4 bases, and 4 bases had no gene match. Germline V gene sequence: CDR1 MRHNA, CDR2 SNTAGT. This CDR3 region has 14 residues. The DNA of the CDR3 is TGTGCCAGCAGTGGAGCGGGGGGGCTGGATACGCAGTATTTT. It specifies CASSGAGGLDTQYF.

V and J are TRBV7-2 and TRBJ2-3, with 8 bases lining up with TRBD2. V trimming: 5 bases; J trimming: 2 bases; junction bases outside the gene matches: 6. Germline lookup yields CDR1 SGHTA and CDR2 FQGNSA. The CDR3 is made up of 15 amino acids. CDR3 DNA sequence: TGTGCCAGCAGCCCGACTAGCGTCCCCACAGATACGCAGTATTTT. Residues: CASSPTSVPTDTQYF.

The CDR3 coding sequence is TGTGCCAGCACTCCCCGGACAGGGCCGAGCACCGGGGAGCTGTTTTTT. It specifies CASTPRTGPSTGELFF. The gene calls are TRBV18 and TRBJ2-2; TRBD1 matches at 8 bases. V lost 8 bases, J lost 4 bases, and 12 bases stayed unmatched. The CDR3 covers 16 residues. The germline gives CDR1 KGHSH, CDR2 LQKENI.

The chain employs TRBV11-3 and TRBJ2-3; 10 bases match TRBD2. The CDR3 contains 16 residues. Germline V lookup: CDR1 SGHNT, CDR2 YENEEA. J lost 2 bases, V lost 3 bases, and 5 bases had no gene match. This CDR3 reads CASSFGLAEPTDTQYF. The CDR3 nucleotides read TGTGCCAGCAGCTTCGGACTAGCGGAGCCCACAGATACGCAGTATTTT.

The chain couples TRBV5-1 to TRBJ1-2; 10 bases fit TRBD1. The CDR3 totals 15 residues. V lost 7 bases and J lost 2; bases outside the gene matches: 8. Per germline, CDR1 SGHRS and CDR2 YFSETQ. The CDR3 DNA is TGCGCCAGCCACCGGGGGGGACAGGGGAACTATGGCTACACCTTC. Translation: CASHRGGQGNYGYTF.

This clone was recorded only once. In nucleotides, the CDR3 is TGTGCCAGCAGCCAAGTAACAGGGTTCGATGGCTACACCTTC. It codes for CASSQVTGFDGYTF. The chain carries TRBV3-1 (or the pseudogene TRBV3-2) and TRBJ1-2, with D perhaps TRBD1 (6 bases). The CDR3 contains 14 residues. Trimming took 1 base from V and 6 from J, leaving 12 bases between them. Germline V gene data show CDR1 as LGHDT and CDR2 as YNNKEL (reference sequence).

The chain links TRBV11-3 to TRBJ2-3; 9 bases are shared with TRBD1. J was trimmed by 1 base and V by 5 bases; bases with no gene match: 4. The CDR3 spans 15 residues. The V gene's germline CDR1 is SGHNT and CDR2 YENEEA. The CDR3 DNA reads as TGTGCCAGCAGCGACAGGGGGTTTGGCACAGATACGCAGTATTTT. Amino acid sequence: CASSDRGFGTDTQYF.

The CDR3 here is CASSTQGANTGELFF. Here the CDR3 DNA reads TGTGCCAGCAGTACTCAGGGGGCGAACACCGGGGAGCTGTTTTTT. This chain links TRBV2 with TRBJ2-2; 7 positions agree with TRBD1. The germline gives CDR1 SNHLY, CDR2 FYNNEI. The J segment lost 0 bases and the V segment lost 5 bases, leaving 3 bases of the junction unmatched. The CDR3 is 15 residues long.

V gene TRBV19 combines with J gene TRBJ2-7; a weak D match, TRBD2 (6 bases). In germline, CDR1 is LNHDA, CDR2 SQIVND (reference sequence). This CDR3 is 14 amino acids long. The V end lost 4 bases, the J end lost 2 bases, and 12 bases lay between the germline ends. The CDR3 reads CASSSSGHPYEQYF. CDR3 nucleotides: TGTGCCAGTAGTAGCAGCGGGCACCCCTACGAGCAGTACTTC.

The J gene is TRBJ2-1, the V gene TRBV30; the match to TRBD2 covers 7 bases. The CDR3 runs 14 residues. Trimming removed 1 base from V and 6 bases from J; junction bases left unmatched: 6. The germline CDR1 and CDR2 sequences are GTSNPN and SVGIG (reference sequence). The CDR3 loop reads CAWSGGGGRNEQFF. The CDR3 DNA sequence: TGTGCCTGGAGTGGTGGGGGGGGACGCAATGAGCAGTTCTTC.

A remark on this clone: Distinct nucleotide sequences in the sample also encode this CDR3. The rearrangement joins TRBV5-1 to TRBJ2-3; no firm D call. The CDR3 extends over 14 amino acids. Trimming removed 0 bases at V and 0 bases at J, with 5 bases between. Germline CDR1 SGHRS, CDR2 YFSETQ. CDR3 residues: CASSLGQSTDTQYF. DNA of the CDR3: TGCGCCAGCAGCTTGGGGCAGAGCACAGATACGCAGTATTTT.

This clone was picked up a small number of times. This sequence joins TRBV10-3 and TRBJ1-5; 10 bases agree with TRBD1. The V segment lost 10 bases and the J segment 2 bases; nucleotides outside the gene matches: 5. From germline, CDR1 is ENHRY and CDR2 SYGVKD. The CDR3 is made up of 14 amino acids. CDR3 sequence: CATGTGDGNQPQHF. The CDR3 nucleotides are TGTGCCACGGGGACAGGGGACGGCAATCAGCCCCAGCATTTT.